This TCR beta chain was sequenced during a study of cytomegalovirus exposure and HLA in healthy donors. Overall study results and limits: Later work found that TCR association rates differed between HLA loci; DRB1 had the most and HLA-C the fewest. Analyzed later, most CMV-associated TCR beta chains appeared HLA-restricted. Follow-up analysis seemed to connect common viral pathogens with several of the most significant clusters identified.

The PCR made use of 60 Vbeta and 13 Jbeta primers. TCRdb's table, derived via immunoSEQ multiplex PCR, lists solely in-frame clones and lacks some. The profile shows about 140,000 clones, over 70% of them singletons. Samples came from healthy bone marrow donors. Note on this clone: Its cognate antigen is unknown.

The CDR3 totals 12 residues. Trimming took 3 bases from V and 5 from J, leaving 8 bases between them. Germline CDR1 reads SGHDT; CDR2 reads YYEEEE. The specimen sequenced was PBMCs. This sequence joins TRBV5-6 and TRBJ2-5, with D maybe TRBD2 (5 bases). The receptor comes from a male donor in good health and CMV-seronegative. Here the CDR3 reads CASSYGVETQYF. DNA of the CDR3: TGTGCCAGCAGCTACGGGGTTGAGACCCAGTACTTC.